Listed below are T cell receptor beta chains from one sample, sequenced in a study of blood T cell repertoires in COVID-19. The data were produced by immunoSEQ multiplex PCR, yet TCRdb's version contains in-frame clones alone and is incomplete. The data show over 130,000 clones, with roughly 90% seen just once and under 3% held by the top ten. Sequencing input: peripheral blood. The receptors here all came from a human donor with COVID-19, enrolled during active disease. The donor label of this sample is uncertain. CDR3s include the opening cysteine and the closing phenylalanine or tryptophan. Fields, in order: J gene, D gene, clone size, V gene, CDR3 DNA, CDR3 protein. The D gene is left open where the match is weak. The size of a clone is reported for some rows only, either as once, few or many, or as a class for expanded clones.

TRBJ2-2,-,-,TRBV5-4,TGTGCCAGCAGTTCCGGTCCCAGGCCCGGGGAGCTGTTTTTT,CASSSGPRPGELFF
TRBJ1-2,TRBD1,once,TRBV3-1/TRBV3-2,TGTGCCAGCAGCTCGACGGGGACAGGGAACGGCTACACCTTC,CASSSTGTGNGYTF
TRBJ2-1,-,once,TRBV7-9,TGTGCCAGCAGCTTAGCGTCCCCGAATGAGCAGTTCTTC,CASSLASPNEQFF
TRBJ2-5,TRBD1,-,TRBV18,TGTGCCAGCTCACCACGCCTGACAGGGCAAGAGACCCAGTACTTC,CASSPRLTGQETQYF
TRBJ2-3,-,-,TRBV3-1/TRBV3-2,TGTGCCAGCAGCAGAACAGGGTGGCTTTTGGATACGCAGTATTTT,CASSRTGWLLDTQYF
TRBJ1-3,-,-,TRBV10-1,TGCGCCAGCAGTGAGTCCCTGACTGAGAGCTCTGGAAACACCATATATTTT,CASSESLTESSGNTIYF
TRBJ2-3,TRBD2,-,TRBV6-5,TGTGCCAGCAGAGCCCCCGGGACTAGAATACAGTATTTT,CASRAPGTRIQYF
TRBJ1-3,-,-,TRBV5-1,TGCGCCAGCAGCTCGACCGCACAGGGTTCTGGAAACACCATATATTTT,CASSSTAQGSGNTIYF
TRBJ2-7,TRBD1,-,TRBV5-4,TGTGCCAGCAGCTCCGGGACAGGGGTATTCTACGAGCAGTACTTC,CASSSGTGVFYEQYF
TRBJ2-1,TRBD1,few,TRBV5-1,TGCGCCAGCAGCTTTGGGGACAGGGGTGTCAATGAGCAGTTCTTC,CASSFGDRGVNEQFF
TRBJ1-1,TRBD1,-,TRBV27,TGTGCCAGCAGTGGGAAAGGGGGCTGGGACACTGAAGCTTTCTTT,CASSGKGGWDTEAFF
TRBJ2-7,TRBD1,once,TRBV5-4,TGTGCCAGCAGCTGGGGTGGACAGGGGATTCCGACCTACGAGCAGTACTTC,CASSWGGQGIPTYEQYF
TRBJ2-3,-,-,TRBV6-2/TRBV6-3,TGTGCCAGCAGTTCCTACAGGGTGGGTGCAGATACGCAGTATTTT,CASSSYRVGADTQYF
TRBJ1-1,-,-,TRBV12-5,TGTGCTAGTGGTTTGTCCCGGACAGCTGAAGCTTTCTTT,CASGLSRTAEAFF
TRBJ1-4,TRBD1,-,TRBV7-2,TGTGCCAGCAGCTTACTTGGGACAGCTCAAAAACTGTTTTTT,CASSLLGTAQKLFF
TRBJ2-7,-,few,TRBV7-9,TGTGCCAGCAGCTTAGCGAGGACAGCCAACTACGAGCAGTACTTC,CASSLARTANYEQYF
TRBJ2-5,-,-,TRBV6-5,TGTGCCAGCGGACCGGGACACCTACAAGAGACCCAGTACTTC,CASGPGHLQETQYF
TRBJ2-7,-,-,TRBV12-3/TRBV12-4,TGTGCCAGCAGTTACGGTTCCTACGAGCAGTACTTC,CASSYGSYEQYF
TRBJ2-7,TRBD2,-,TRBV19,TGTGCCAGTAGCGGGGGGGGACCCTACGAGCAGTACTTC,CASSGGGPYEQYF
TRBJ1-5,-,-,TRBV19,TGTGCCAGTAGGTCAGGGGATGGTTATCAGCCCCAGCATTTT,CASRSGDGYQPQHF
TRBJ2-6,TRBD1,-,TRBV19,TGTGCCAGTATCACCAAGTACCGGGACAGCTCCTCTGGGGCCAACGTCCTGACTTTC,CASITKYRDSSSGANVLTF
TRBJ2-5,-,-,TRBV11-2,TGTGCCAGCAGCTTAGGGGCAGGCTGGGAGACCCAGTACTTC,CASSLGAGWETQYF